The 2 T cell receptor beta chains in this list originate from one sample, sequenced in a study of blood T cells in healthy people across ages. A second roughly 6 to 12 cycle PCR used barcoded and J-beta primers. TCRdb re-analysed the 5' RACE reads in MiXCR, keeping a single row per CDR3 protein. Of about 1.4 million distinct CDR3 sequences listed, roughly 60% are singletons. Sequencing input: blood. The origin of the receptors is a man aged 18 to 35 in good health.

This clonotype was detected only a few times. V usage is TRBV4-1 and J usage is TRBJ1-2, with D hard to call. Germline lookup yields CDR1 MGHRA and CDR2 YSYEKL. V lost 7 bases to trimming and J lost 4 bases, with 16 bases between them. There are 14 residues in the CDR3. The CDR3 region is CASNARAVAYGYTF. The CDR3 region has the DNA TGCGCCAGCAACGCGAGGGCGGTGGCCTATGGCTACACCTTC.

The chain employs TRBV10-3 and TRBJ2-7; D might be TRBD2 (5 bases). Germline V gives CDR1 ENHRY, CDR2 SYGVKD. The CDR3 sequence is 11 residues long. V was pared by 8 bases and J by 7 bases, with 12 bases between. CDR3 loop: CAISITGEQYF. The CDR3 DNA is TGTGCCATCTCAATTACGGGGGAGCAGTACTTC.